The 12 T cell receptor beta chains listed next were all sequenced from one sample in a study of cytomegalovirus exposure and HLA in healthy donors (dated by TCRdb to the late 2010s). Preparation of the library involved the immunoSEQ multiplex PCR assay. The multiplex PCR relied on a mix of 60 forward primers for TCR Vbeta segments and 13 reverse primers for TCR Jbeta segments. This immuneACCESS table, as held by TCRdb, lists in-frame sequences with V and J called but not all clones. Of the missing ones, under half trace to an unresolved V gene in checked studies; the others have no known cause. The record for this sample contains tens of thousands of clones. Roughly 4% of the sample is taken by the ten largest. Material: PBMCs. The receptors were sampled from a male donor in good health and CMV-seronegative.

J is TRBJ1-2 and V is TRBV11-1; D is unclear. The CDR3 is 14 residues long. V lost 2 bases and J 3 bases, leaving 10 bases between the germline ends. Germline lookup yields CDR1 SGHAT and CDR2 FQDESV (reference sequence). The CDR3 nucleotides are TGTGCCAGCAGCTTACAGTCTGCGGACTATGGCTACACCTTC. This codes for CASSLQSADYGYTF.

The chain links TRBV13 to TRBJ2-3; 10 nucleotides match TRBD1. CDR1 is PRHDT and CDR2 is FYEKMQ in the germline V gene (reference sequence). Trimming at V came to 0 bases and at J to 1 base, leaving 4 bases not matched to a gene. The CDR3 loop spans 17 amino acids. For the CDR3, the DNA is TGTGCCAGCAGCTTAGGTCCTGGGACAGGGGGCACAGATACGCAGTATTTT. This codes for CASSLGPGTGGTDTQYF.

J is TRBJ1-2 and V is TRBV19; tentative D call: TRBD1 (5 bases). In germline, CDR1 is LNHDA, CDR2 SQIVND (reference sequence). This CDR3 spans 13 amino acids. The V gene lost 9 bases and the J gene lost 3 bases, with 14 bases spanning the gap. The CDR3 loop reads CARPGLSDYGYTF. CDR3 DNA: TGTGCCAGGCCAGGGTTAAGTGACTATGGCTACACCTTC.

The rearrangement uses TRBV6-5 and TRBJ2-4, with 9 nucleotides matching TRBD1. CDR1 and CDR2 (germline): MNHEY, SVGAGI. There are 15 residues in the CDR3. The ends lost 0 bases at V and 7 bases at J; junction bases unmatched: 4. This CDR3 is CASSYSGGTGNIQYF. The DNA for the CDR3 is TGTGCCAGCAGTTACTCCGGGGGGACAGGGAACATTCAGTACTTC.

V is TRBV5-1 and J is TRBJ2-7; TRBD2 matches 8 bases. Germline lookup yields CDR1 SGHRS and CDR2 YFSETQ. This CDR3 is 16 amino acids long. Trimming at V came to 4 bases and at J to 2 bases, leaving 11 bases not matched to a gene. CDR3 region: CASSPGLADSAYEQYF. CDR3 in DNA: TGCGCCAGCAGCCCCGGACTAGCCGATAGTGCCTACGAGCAGTACTTC.

The genes are TRBV7-2 and TRBJ2-7; no definite D call. Looked up from germline, CDR1 is SGHTA and CDR2 is FQGNSA. The V end lost 5 bases, the J end lost 2 bases, and 13 bases lay between the germline ends. The CDR3 is made up of 14 amino acids. The CDR3 loop is CASSLRQATYEQYF. In DNA form, the CDR3 reads TGTGCCAGCAGCCTCCGGCAGGCGACCTACGAGCAGTACTTC. Full variable domain (remainder filled in from reference TRBV7-2 and TRBJ2-7): GAGVSQSPSNKVTEKGKDVELRCDPISGHTALYWYRQSLGQGLEFLIYFQGNSAPDKSGLPSDRFSAERTGGSVSTLTIQRTQQEDSAVYLCASSLRQATYEQYFGPGTRLTVT.

This sequence joins TRBV4-3 and TRBJ1-5; no reliable D call. Germline V gives CDR1 LGHNA, CDR2 YSLEER. The length of the CDR3 is 15 residues. V was pared by 0 bases and J by 6 bases, with 12 bases between. CDR3: CASSQDRNEVQPQHF. The DNA for the CDR3 is TGCGCCAGCAGCCAAGACAGGAACGAAGTTCAGCCCCAGCATTTT.

The chain is built from TRBV19 and TRBJ1-2; TRBD1 might be the D (5 bases). V shed 5 bases and J shed 2 bases, with 12 bases lying between them. The CDR3 runs 14 residues. Germline V gives CDR1 LNHDA, CDR2 SQIVND (reference sequence). The CDR3 region has the DNA TGTGCCAGTAGTGTCCAAGGGGCGAACTATGGCTACACCTTC. Its protein product is CASSVQGANYGYTF.

The chain combines TRBV4-2 with TRBJ1-2, with a tentative D call TRBD1 (6 bases). This CDR3 contains 16 residues. Per the germline V gene, CDR1 is LGHNA and CDR2 is YNFKEQ. Trimming cost V 1 base and J 4 bases, with 16 bases left between them. The CDR3 loop reads CASSQGSGPTGYGYTF. The CDR3, as DNA: TGTGCCAGCAGCCAAGGTTCCGGACCGACAGGCTATGGCTACACCTTC.

The CDR3 protein is CASSQPRQGAREAKNIQYF. CDR3 coding DNA: TGCGCCAGCAGCCAACCACGACAGGGGGCAAGAGAGGCCAAAAACATTCAGTACTTC. The chain joins TRBV4-1 to TRBJ2-4; 10 positions match TRBD1. Germline assignment: CDR1 MGHRA and CDR2 YSYEKL. Trimming at V came to 2 bases and at J to 1 base, leaving 11 bases not matched to a gene. The CDR3 consists of 19 residues.

This sequence joins TRBV4-1 and TRBJ2-7, with 9 bases aligning to TRBD1. Germline trimming cut 0 bases from V and 2 bases from J; bases unmatched to any gene: 5. Germline assignment: CDR1 MGHRA and CDR2 YSYEKL. There are 16 residues in the CDR3. The CDR3 here is CASSQDRQGGAYEQYF. DNA for the CDR3: TGCGCCAGCAGCCAAGATCGACAGGGGGGCGCCTACGAGCAGTACTTC.

V usage is TRBV2 and J usage is TRBJ1-2; TRBD1 might be the D (6 bases). V dropped 7 bases and J dropped 7 bases, with 22 bases sitting between them. The germline V gene has CDR1 SNHLY and CDR2 FYNNEI. The CDR3 extends over 15 amino acids. CDR3 loop: CASTRQGTTDSGYTF. The CDR3 DNA sequence: TGTGCCAGCACCAGGCAGGGGACAACGGATTCTGGCTACACCTTC.